Described below is a single TCR beta chain sequence and its context. What it binds is unknown. This CDR3 is also generated by other DNA sequences in the sample. This table comes from immunoSEQ multiplex PCR, and its TCRdb copy is limited to in-frame clones, with some not included. The data contain about 280,000 clones, approximately 90% of them singletons. The data were taken from a study of cytomegalovirus exposure and HLA in healthy donors. Study-level points and caveats: Confirmation in vitro established that three CMV-associated chains were specific for CMV antigens.

This CDR3 region has 15 residues. Trimming removed 1 base at V and 0 bases at J, with 9 bases between. Germline CDR1 is LNHDA and CDR2 is SQIVND (reference sequence). This sequence originates from a woman between 18 and 29 years old in good health and CMV-seronegative. The chain carries TRBV19 and TRBJ1-1; weak D call: TRBD1 (5 bases). Input material: PBMCs. The CDR3 sequence is CASSIGGSMNTEAFF. CDR3 nucleotide sequence: TGTGCCAGTAGTATAGGGGGCAGCATGAACACTGAAGCTTTCTTT.